These 14 T cell receptor beta chains originate from one sample sequenced in a study of blood T cells in healthy people across ages. The second PCR ran roughly 6 to 11 cycles with a sample-barcoded 5' primer and J-beta primers. TCRdb independently ran MiXCR on the 5' RACE reads; one entry per CDR3 protein. The repertoire consists of about 1.5 million distinct CDR3 sequences, with approximately 38% occurring once and the leading ten covering 7% to 9.5%. The sample taken for sequencing was blood. These TCRs come from a woman aged 18-30 years in good health.

The table lists this clonotype with a few counts. This chain connects TRBV12-3 or TRBV12-4 to TRBJ2-1, with 12 bases aligning to TRBD2. V lost 4 bases to trimming and J lost 4 bases; unmatched junction nucleotides: 8. The CDR3 consists of 17 residues. The CDR3 nucleotides are TGTGCCAGCAGTTCCCCCCCCGGGACTAGCGGGTACAATGAGCAGTTCTTC. Translation: CASSSPPGTSGYNEQFF.

There are a few counts of this clonotype. The J gene is TRBJ1-4, the V gene TRBV29-1, with 8 positions matching TRBD1. The CDR3 has 13 residues. The germline gives CDR1 SQVTM, CDR2 ANQGSEA. With V trimmed by 6 bases and J by 8 bases, 8 bases remained unmatched. Written as DNA, the CDR3 is TGCAGCGTATTAGACAGGGGAGGAGAAAAACTGTTTTTT. Translating gives CSVLDRGGEKLFF.

This chain's CDR3 is CASSTGQVTGNEQYF. CDR3 DNA sequence: TGTGCCAGCAGCACGGGACAGGTTACAGGTAATGAGCAGTACTTC. The rearrangement joins TRBV7-3 to TRBJ2-5; 8 bases line up with TRBD1. V was pared by 5 bases and J by 11 bases, with 16 bases of the junction left unmatched. The germline V gene encodes CDR1 SGHTA and CDR2 FQGTGA. The CDR3 is 15 amino acids.

This clonotype was counted only a few times. This chain connects TRBV10-3 to TRBJ2-3; TRBD2 is a possible D gene (5 bases). This CDR3 region has 12 residues. Germline CDR1 and CDR2: ENHRY and SYGVKD. V lost 7 bases and J lost 5, with 10 bases in between. Here the CDR3 reads CAITTGRDTQYF. The DNA for the CDR3 is TGTGCCATCACCACGGGGAGAGATACGCAGTATTTT.

The chain is built from TRBV20-1 and TRBJ2-7; perhaps TRBD1 as D (5 bases). This CDR3 is built from 14 residues. Trimming took 3 bases from V and 2 from J, leaving 14 bases between them. CDR1 and CDR2 (germline): DFQATT, SNEGSKA (reference sequence). CDR3 in amino acids: CSARVGTGAYEQYF. The CDR3 coding sequence is TGCAGTGCTAGGGTGGGCACAGGAGCCTACGAGCAGTACTTC.

This clonotype was counted a few times. The chain couples TRBV6-2 or TRBV6-3 to TRBJ2-5, with D possibly being TRBD2 (6 bases). The DNA end lines up better with TRBJ2-7; the J call may be wrong. The CDR3 spans 16 residues. Looked up from germline, CDR1 is MNHEY and CDR2 is SVGEGT. The CDR3 nucleotides are TGTGCCAGCAGTTACCTTCCCCAGGGAGGCTTGGGCGAGCAGTACTTC. Its translation is CASSYLPQGGLGEQYF.

Of note for this clonotype: One end of the junction is discordant with germline, which a read error may explain. The V gene is TRBV10-3, the J gene TRBJ2-7; D uncertain. Germline CDR1 and CDR2: ENHRY and SYGVKD. The CDR3 spans 11 residues. CDR3 bases: TGTGCCAGCAGTGACGGCGTGGAGCAGTACTTC. The encoded protein is CASSDGVEQYF.

This clonotype was found a few times. The CDR3 bases are TGTGCCAGCAGTTCCGGGGGCATGGGCTACACCTTC. Its translation: CASSSGGMGYTF. The chain recombines TRBV6-5 with TRBJ1-2; possibly TRBD1 for D (6 bases). Trimming cost V 4 bases and J 8 bases, with 11 bases left between them. Germline CDR1 reads MNHEY; CDR2 reads SVGAGI. The CDR3 has 12 amino acids.

This clonotype was seen only a few times. In DNA form, the CDR3 reads TGTGCCAGCAGCACACCTTCTAGCACAGATACGCAGTATTTT. This gives the protein CASSTPSSTDTQYF. This chain uses TRBV21-1 with TRBJ2-3. TRBV21-1 is designated a pseudogene. CDR3 length: 14 amino acids.

This clonotype was found a few times. This chain links TRBV10-3 with TRBJ1-2; 11 bases align to TRBD1. V lost 4 bases to trimming and J lost 4 bases; unmatched junction nucleotides: 5. The germline gives CDR1 ENHRY, CDR2 SYGVKD. CDR3 length equals 15 residues. As DNA, the CDR3 is TGTGCCATCAGTGGGACAGGGGGCGAAGGCTATGGCTACACCTTC. This codes for CAISGTGGEGYGYTF.

This clonotype appeared a few times. The rearrangement links TRBV3-1 to TRBJ2-1, with D possibly being TRBD1 (6 bases). The CDR3 covers 14 residues. In germline, CDR1 is LGHDT, CDR2 YNNKEL (reference sequence). V gave up 6 bases and J gave up 5 bases, with 14 bases separating them. The chain's CDR3 is CASSADRINNEQFF. As DNA, the CDR3 is TGTGCCAGCAGTGCTGACAGGATCAACAATGAGCAGTTCTTC.

The gene calls are TRBV7-6 and TRBJ1-4; D not resolved. Germline V CDR1 and CDR2: SGHVS, FNYEAQ. The CDR3 covers 14 residues. V lost 5 bases and J lost 5, with 12 bases in between. In nucleotides, the CDR3 is TGTGCCAGCAGCCCCGGCAGCTCAAATGAAAAACTGTTTTTT. Amino acids: CASSPGSSNEKLFF.

In this sample, this clonotype turned up once. This rearrangement joins TRBV7-9 to TRBJ2-3; TRBD1 aligns across 10 bases. Germline CDR1 SEHNR, CDR2 FQNEAQ (reference sequence). There are 18 residues in the CDR3. J was trimmed by 4 bases and V by 7 bases; bases with no gene match: 17. The CDR3 region has the DNA TGTGCCAGCATCGACCCGGGACAGGGGTACTTGGGCGCAGATACGCAGTATTTT. Amino acid sequence: CASIDPGQGYLGADTQYF.

This clonotype was observed a few times. V and J are TRBV3-1 and TRBJ2-7; D might be TRBD2 (6 bases). CDR1 is LGHDT, CDR2 YNNKEL, per germline (reference sequence). The CDR3 contains 16 residues. V was cut by 0 bases and J by 10 bases, with 22 bases left in between. The CDR3 coding sequence is TGTGCCAGCAGCCAAGATTTGGTCGGGGGAACGGGTTCCCAGTACTTC. It specifies CASSQDLVGGTGSQYF.